A selection of T cell receptor beta chains follows, all from one sample in a study of CD8 T cells in ankylosing spondylitis. TCRdb itself ran the 5' RACE reads through MiXCR, one entry per CDR3 protein. The sample carries roughly 450,000 distinct CDR3 sequences, roughly a quarter recorded once. The sequenced sample consisted of blood, either unsorted or a sorted T cell fraction (not recorded which). These receptor sequences come from a male donor with ankylosing spondylitis. The CDR3 runs from the conserved cysteine through the conserved F or W. The D gene is left open where the match is weak. The size of a clone is reported for some rows only, either as once, few or many, or as a class for expanded clones.

>TRBJ2-3|TRBD2|-|TRBV4-2
TGTGCCAGCAGCCCCGCCCGAGGGGTCGGCGGGAGGGCTAGCACAGATACGCAGTATTTT
CASSPARGVGGRASTDTQYF
>TRBJ1-4|TRBD1|-|TRBV28
TGTGCCAGCAGTTCGCCTGGGACAGGGGAAAAACTGTTTTTT
CASSSPGTGEKLFF
>TRBJ1-1|-|few|TRBV5-1
TGCGCCAGCAGCCCGTATCCAGGATTGAACACTGAAGCTTTCTTT
CASSPYPGLNTEAFF
>TRBJ2-1|-|-|TRBV20-1
TGCAGTGCTAGAGAGGGTAGCTCCTACAATGAGCAGTTCTTC
CSAREGSSYNEQFF
>TRBJ1-2|TRBD1|-|TRBV29-1
TGCAGCATCCGGGACAGCTATGGCTACACCTTC
CSIRDSYGYTF
>TRBJ2-2|TRBD1|-|TRBV9
TGTGCCAGCAGCGTGGGGACAGGGCGAAGGTCGGAGGAGCTGTTTTTT
CASSVGTGRRSEELFF
>TRBJ2-4|-|-|TRBV5-1
TGCGCCAGCAGCTTGGCGGTGGATTGGGCCAAAAACATTCAGTACTTC
CASSLAVDWAKNIQYF
>TRBJ2-1|-|-|TRBV5-6
TGTGCCAGCAGCTTGGTGCCGGACCGGAACAATGAGCAGTTCTTC
CASSLVPDRNNEQFF
>TRBJ2-7|TRBD2|-|TRBV3-1
TGTGCCAGCAGCTCTTCTAGCGGGAGCTTCTCCTACGAGCAGTACTTC
CASSSSSGSFSYEQYF
>TRBJ2-5|-|-|TRBV7-2
TGTGCCAGCAGGCCACGGGTTGGGGAGACCCAGTACTTC
CASRPRVGETQYF
>TRBJ1-1|TRBD1|-|TRBV20-1
TGCAGTGCCCCGGGACAGGGGGTATATACTGAAGCTTTCTTT
CSAPGQGVYTEAFF
>TRBJ2-5|-|-|TRBV20-1
TGCAGTGGGGGAAGGGAGACCCAGTACTTC
CSGGRETQYF
>TRBJ2-1|-|-|TRBV6-1
TGTGCCAGCGGTACGTGGGGGCTCTACAATGAGCAGTTCTTC
CASGTWGLYNEQFF
>TRBJ1-5|-|many|TRBV20-1
TGCAGTGCTAGAGTCGGCAGGGCTCGCAATCAGCCCCAGCATTTT
CSARVGRARNQPQHF
>TRBJ1-1|-|-|TRBV11-2
TGTGCCAGCCACAGGCAATTGAACACTGAAGCTTTCTTT
CASHRQLNTEAFF
>TRBJ2-1|TRBD2|few|TRBV12-5
TGTGCTAGTGGGTCTGGGACTAGCGGCTCCTACAATGAGCAGTTCTTC
CASGSGTSGSYNEQFF
>TRBJ2-1|TRBD2|-|TRBV29-1
TGCAGCGTCGGGACTAGCGGGAGGAGCTCCTACAATGAGCAGTTCTTC
CSVGTSGRSSYNEQFF